The T cell receptor (delta chain) described here comes from a study of Vδ1+ human thymocytes. Broader study findings: Thymic TRG and TRD repertoires appeared highly polyclonal, with Gaussian CDR3 length distributions. Around a fifth of thymic delta-chain sequences were Vdelta2, with few Vdelta3, unlike blood Vdelta1+ controls.

About this clone itself: Its antigen is not known.

CDR3 length: 19 residues. The germline gives CDR1 TSWWSYY, CDR2 QGS. V gave up 1 base and J gave up 5 bases; unmatched junction bases: 17. Extracted RNA was reverse transcribed into cDNA. Multiplex PCR used pooled V-gene forward primers and a constant-region reverse primer to amplify CDR3s. TCRdb re-processed the multiplex PCR reads using CATT. The data show about 73,000 delta-chain clones, 30% to 40% seen once. Material for sequencing was Vdelta1+ gamma-delta thymocytes from the thymus. The sample's subset: FACS-sorted CD3+ TCRalphabeta- TCRVdelta1+ TCRVdelta2- thymocytes. This receptor was obtained from a boy under two years old who had congenital heart surgery. The rearrangement joins TRDV1 to TRDJ1, with 9 bases lining up with TRDD2. The CDR3 DNA sequence: TGTGCTCTTGGGGAACCTTCTTCCTTCCTACGCGTACTGGGGGATAAACTCATCTTT. Amino acids: CALGEPSSFLRVLGDKLIF.